The 17 T cell receptor beta chains reported below all come from one sample, sequenced in a study of CD8 T cells in Susac syndrome. An input of about 0.5 to 1 ug of RNA was subjected to reverse transcription using random hexamers. Each CDR3 protein gets one entry after TCRdb re-called the immunoSEQ multiplex PCR reads with MiXCR. The sample shows around 230,000 distinct CDR3 sequences, around 96% of them seen only once. Sequenced input: CD4+ T cells from PBMCs. Every receptor here comes from a human donor with Susac syndrome.

The rearrangement links TRBV27 to TRBJ2-6; 11 bases are a match to TRBD1. V trimming: 5 bases; J trimming: 0 bases; junction bases outside the gene matches: 6. This CDR3 is built from 18 residues. Germline CDR1 and CDR2: MNHEY and SMNVEV (reference sequence). CDR3 bases: TGTGCCAGCAGTGATCGGGACAGGGGGGGCTCTGGGGCCAACGTCCTGACTTTC. Its protein is CASSDRDRGGSGANVLTF.

This chain connects TRBV9 to TRBJ2-3, with a tentative D call TRBD1 (6 bases). Trimming left V 3 bases short and J 2 bases short, with 10 bases between. The germline CDR1 and CDR2 sequences are SGDLS and YYNGEE. The CDR3 spans 14 residues. The CDR3 here is CASSATGDTDTQYF. The CDR3 DNA is TGTGCCAGCAGCGCGACAGGAGACACAGATACGCAGTATTTT. Supplemented by reference TRBV9 and TRBJ2-3, the full variable domain reads DSGVTQTPKHLITATGQRVTLRCSPRSGDLSVYWYQQSLDQGLQFLIQYYNGEERAKGNILERFSAQQFPDLHSELNLSSLELGDSALYFCASSATGDTDTQYFGPGTRLTVL.

This chain joins TRBV28 and TRBJ1-5, with a possible D match to TRBD1 (5 bases). The CDR3 spans 13 residues. Germline V gene lookup returns CDR1 MDHEN and CDR2 SYDVKM. The V and J ends lost 3 bases and 6 bases respectively, with 9 bases between them. CDR3 protein: CASSLGGTQPQHF. CDR3 DNA: TGTGCCAGCAGTTTGGGGGGGACTCAGCCCCAGCATTTT. Supplemented by reference TRBV28 and TRBJ1-5, the full variable domain reads DVKVTQSSRYLVKRTGEKVFLECVQDMDHENMFWYRQDPGLGLRLIYFSYDVKMKEKGDIPEGYSVSREKKERFSLILESASTNQTSMYLCASSLGGTQPQHFGDGTRLSIL.

This chain connects TRBV24-1 to TRBJ2-3; D is undetermined. Germline V gene data show CDR1 as KGHDR and CDR2 as SFDVKD. Trimming took 5 bases from V and 2 from J, leaving 4 bases between them. The CDR3 has 12 amino acids. This CDR3 is CATSGDTDTQYF. The CDR3 DNA sequence: TGTGCCACCAGTGGAGACACAGATACGCAGTATTTT.

The J gene is TRBJ2-5, the V gene TRBV10-3; 8 positions match TRBD2. The V segment lost 0 bases and the J segment 2 bases; nucleotides outside the gene matches: 2. The germline CDR1 and CDR2 sequences are ENHRY and SYGVKD. The CDR3 runs 15 residues. The CDR3 region is CAISESLAEQETQYF. CDR3 sequence (DNA): TGTGCCATCAGTGAGTCACTAGCGGAACAAGAGACCCAGTACTTC.

The rearrangement links TRBV7-2 to TRBJ2-1; 10 bases line up with TRBD2. V trimming: 1 base; J trimming: 15 bases; junction bases outside the gene matches: 15. This CDR3 spans 16 amino acids. Per the germline V gene, CDR1 is SGHTA and CDR2 is FQGNSA. The CDR3 region is CASSLGGLAGVGFRFF. The CDR3 DNA is TGTGCCAGCAGCTTAGGTGGGCTAGCGGGAGTGGGTTTTCGGTTCTTC.

V is TRBV11-1 and J is TRBJ2-1; 13 bases are shared with TRBD2. The CDR3 runs 14 residues. CDR1 is SGHAT and CDR2 is FQDESV in the germline V gene (reference sequence). V lost 1 base and J lost 13; bases outside the gene matches: 4. CDR3 bases: TGTGCCAGCAGCTTAGGGACTAGCGGGAGTGCTCAGTTCTTC. Its protein is CASSLGTSGSAQFF.

The chain recombines TRBV25-1 with TRBJ1-2, with 7 bases fitting TRBD1. CDR3 length equals 16 residues. The trim removed 1 base at V and 4 bases at J, leaving 9 bases unmatched. Germline assignment: CDR1 MGHDK and CDR2 SYGVNS. CDR3 residues: CASSESRQGWSYGYTF. CDR3 sequence (DNA): TGTGCCAGCAGTGAATCTCGACAGGGATGGTCCTATGGCTACACCTTC.

The CDR3 DNA is TGTGCCAGCAGGGTCCTAGCGGGAGAGGGGGAGCAGTACTTC. Residues: CASRVLAGEGEQYF. The chain links TRBV12-3 or TRBV12-4 to TRBJ2-7, with 10 bases lining up with TRBD2. With V trimmed by 6 bases and J by 7 bases, 9 bases remained unmatched. This CDR3 contains 14 residues.

As DNA, the CDR3 is TGCAGTGCTTTACGCGCAGACAGCAGCAATCAGCCCCAGCATTTT. Translated: CSALRADSSNQPQHF. The chain uses TRBV20-1 and TRBJ1-5; maybe TRBD1 (5 bases). CDR3 size: 15 residues. CDR1 and CDR2 (germline): DFQATT, SNEGSKA (reference sequence). V was trimmed by 5 bases and J by 1 base, leaving 15 bases between them.

The rearrangement joins TRBV29-1 to TRBJ1-5; D not resolved. This CDR3 is 13 amino acids long. CDR1 and CDR2 from the germline V gene are SQVTM and ANQGSEA. V lost 8 bases and J 1 base, leaving 12 bases between the germline ends. For the CDR3, the DNA is TGCAGCCAAAAATTGGGGAGCAATCAGCCCCAGCATTTT. It translates to CSQKLGSNQPQHF.

This sequence joins TRBV2 and TRBJ1-1; no clear D. The CDR3 runs 13 residues. Germline CDR1 reads SNHLY; CDR2 reads FYNNEI. V lost 2 bases, J lost 11 bases, and 15 bases lay in between. CDR3 nucleotides: TGTGCCAGCAGTGAAACCGTGGTCCTCTGGGCTTTCTTT. Its translation: CASSETVVLWAFF.

This chain uses TRBV12-5 with TRBJ2-1, with TRBD1 identical over 11 bases. V was clipped by 5 bases and J by 6 bases; unmatched bases: 6. In germline, CDR1 is LGHNT, CDR2 FRNRAP. The CDR3 extends over 15 amino acids. The CDR3 DNA follows: TGTGCTAGTGGTCCCGGGACAGGGGGTTCCAATGAGCAGTTCTTC. Translation: CASGPGTGGSNEQFF.

This sequence joins TRBV15 and TRBJ2-1, with D possibly matching TRBD1 (6 bases). V gave up 1 base and J gave up 4 bases, with 14 bases separating them. Looked up from germline, CDR1 is LNHNV and CDR2 is YYDKDF (reference sequence). CDR3 length equals 16 residues. The CDR3 here is CATSRVQGELYNEQFF. In nucleotides, the CDR3 is TGTGCCACCAGCAGAGTACAGGGAGAATTATACAATGAGCAGTTCTTC.

This sequence joins TRBV24-1 and TRBJ2-1; D is possibly TRBD1 (5 bases). Per the germline V gene, CDR1 is KGHDR and CDR2 is SFDVKD. Trimming removed 4 bases from V and 2 bases from J, with 14 bases in between. CDR3 size: 16 residues. This CDR3 reads CATSDSTGKAYNEQFF. CDR3 in DNA: TGTGCCACCAGTGACTCTACAGGAAAAGCCTACAATGAGCAGTTCTTC.

The rearrangement uses TRBV4-1 and TRBJ1-3; unclear D gene. CDR1 MGHRA and CDR2 YSYEKL come from the germline V gene. V lost 0 bases to trimming and J lost 0 bases, with 9 bases between them. The CDR3 runs 16 residues. This CDR3 is CASSQEQARSGNTIYF. For the CDR3, the DNA is TGCGCCAGCAGCCAAGAGCAAGCCCGCTCTGGAAACACCATATATTTT.

The CDR3 spells CSPGGGGGDTQYF. DNA of the CDR3: TGCAGCCCCGGGGGAGGCGGTGGAGATACGCAGTATTTT. This chain connects TRBV29-1 to TRBJ2-3, with D perhaps TRBD2 (6 bases). CDR3 length: 13 residues. Per germline, CDR1 SQVTM and CDR2 ANQGSEA. Trimming stripped 8 bases from V and 5 bases from J, with 17 bases between.